The sequence of this T cell receptor beta chain was determined in a study of vaccination and CD4 T cells after COVID-19. Treatment given: 10-day PBMC culture with coronavirus spike peptide pools or control peptides (ViraFEST assay). Turning to this clonotype: Antigen specificity is unknown.

The germline gives CDR1 MNHNS, CDR2 SASEGT. V gave up 6 bases and J gave up 0 bases, with 8 bases separating them. This CDR3 has 13 residues. Cultured CD4+ T-cell DNA underwent Oncomine TCR Beta short-read sequencing. TCRdb called the PCR reads again in MiXCR, with one record for every CDR3 protein. The table records 7,500 to 8,500 distinct CDR3 sequences, 65% to 75% of them present only once. The sequence was obtained from a human donor with COVID-19. The input for sequencing was cultured CD4+ T cells from blood, taken after SARS-CoV-2 vaccination. The rearrangement joins TRBV6-1 to TRBJ1-2; D gene ambiguous. CDR3 in amino acids: CASSAATNYGYTF. The CDR3 DNA follows: TGTGCCAGCAGCGCGGCTACTAACTATGGCTACACCTTC.